Listed here is a single TCR beta chain. This record comes from a study of blood T cell repertoires in COVID-19. Study details: Nucleic acid was either cDNA or gDNA, and it came from T cells, B-cell-depleted T cells, or PBMCs.

In the study's own analysis: Amplified reference gene primers provided the basis for estimating nucleated cell counts. Profiled with immunoSEQ multiplex PCR; TCRdb holds only in-frame clones, not every one. V, J and clone size are taken as reported in that table, and D and trimming were inferred from the DNA itself. The data contain under 250,000 clones, 65% to 85% of them singletons. The length of the CDR3 is 14 residues. With 4 bases removed from V and 0 bases from J, the gap between germline ends came to 7 bases. Germline-derived CDR1 and CDR2 are GTSNPN and SVGIG (reference sequence). V is TRBV30 and J is TRBJ1-6, with D unresolved. This TCR was sampled from a human donor in a cohort sampled during active COVID-19. Sequenced input: peripheral blood. This chain's CDR3 is CAWTVLSYNSPLHF. DNA of the CDR3: TGTGCCTGGACGGTCCTCTCCTATAATTCACCCCTCCACTTT. Looking up the rest from reference TRBV30 and TRBJ1-6 gives the full variable domain: SQTIHQWPATLVQPVGSPLSLECTVEGTSNPNLYWYRQAAGRGLQLLFYSVGIGQISSEVPQNLSASRPQDRQFILSSKKLLLSDSGFYLCAWTVLSYNSPLHFGNGTRLTVT.